This TCR beta chain derives from a study of cytomegalovirus exposure and HLA in healthy donors. Trimming shortened V by 4 bases and J by 0 bases, and 7 bases separated the two germline ends. CDR1 is SQVTM, CDR2 ANQGSEA, per germline. The CDR3 contains 12 residues. Findings and caveats of the study: Across donors, most TCRs were seen rarely, yet some public ones were widespread. Across all donors, roughly uniform sequencing depth was an assumption of the presence/absence analyses. Sequencing had likely introduced a cluster of highly shared sequence variants as an artifact.

Remarks on this clone: Its antigen is not known.

Use of 60 Vbeta and 13 Jbeta primers characterized the PCR. The table came from immunoSEQ multiplex PCR; TCRdb's copy has only in-frame clones and leaves some out. The sample consists of around 140,000 clones, 75% to 80% of them appearing once. The sequencing input was PBMCs. The clonotype was recovered from a woman in her late teens or twenties in good health and CMV-seropositive. This chain uses TRBV29-1 with TRBJ2-7, with D hard to call. The CDR3 region has the DNA TGCAGCGTTGCGCCAGGCTCCTACGAGCAGTACTTC. Its translation: CSVAPGSYEQYF.